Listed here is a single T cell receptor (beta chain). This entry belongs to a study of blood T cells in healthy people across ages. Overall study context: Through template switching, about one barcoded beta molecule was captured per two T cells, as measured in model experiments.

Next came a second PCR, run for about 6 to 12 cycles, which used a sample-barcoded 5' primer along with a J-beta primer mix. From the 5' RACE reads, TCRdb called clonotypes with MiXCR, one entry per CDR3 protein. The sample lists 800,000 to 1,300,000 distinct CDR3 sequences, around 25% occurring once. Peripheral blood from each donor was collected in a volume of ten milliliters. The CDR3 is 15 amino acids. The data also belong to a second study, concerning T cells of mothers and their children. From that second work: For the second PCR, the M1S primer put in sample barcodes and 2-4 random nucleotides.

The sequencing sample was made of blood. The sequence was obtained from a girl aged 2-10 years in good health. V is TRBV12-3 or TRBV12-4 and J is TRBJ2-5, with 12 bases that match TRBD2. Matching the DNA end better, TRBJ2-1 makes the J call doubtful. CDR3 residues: CASSTLAGGPREQFF. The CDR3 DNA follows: TGTGCCAGCAGCACTCTAGCGGGGGGGCCCCGTGAGCAGTTCTTC.